The rows below give T cell receptor beta chains drawn from one sample of a study of blood T cell repertoires in COVID-19. Only in-frame clones appear in the TCRdb table, and some are missing; sequencing was by immunoSEQ multiplex PCR. Among roughly 68,000 clones listed, about 81% were seen once. Material for sequencing was peripheral blood. These receptors were taken from a human donor in a cohort sampled during active COVID-19. Each CDR3 is given with its conserved first and last residue. A D gene is named only where the DNA matches it firmly. Clone size is shown for a subset of rows, as once, few, many or a class of expanded clone.

clone size: -; J gene: TRBJ2-7; D gene: TRBD2; V gene: TRBV15; CDR3 DNA: TGTGCCACCAGCAAGACTAGCGGGAGCTACGAGCAGTACTTC; CDR3 protein: CATSKTSGSYEQYF
clone size: -; J gene: TRBJ2-2; D gene: -; V gene: TRBV7-2; CDR3 DNA: TGTGCCAGCAGCTTTGGAGGTGGCACCGGGGAGCTGTTTTTT; CDR3 protein: CASSFGGGTGELFF
clone size: -; J gene: TRBJ2-7; D gene: -; V gene: TRBV7-9; CDR3 DNA: TGTGCCAGCAGCTCAGGGATTTACGAGCAGTACTTC; CDR3 protein: CASSSGIYEQYF
clone size: -; J gene: TRBJ2-1; D gene: TRBD1; V gene: TRBV2; CDR3 DNA: TGTGCCAGTACCGGGACAGCATACAATGAGCAGTTCTTC; CDR3 protein: CASTGTAYNEQFF
clone size: -; J gene: TRBJ1-1; D gene: -; V gene: TRBV13; CDR3 DNA: TGTGCCAGCAGCTTAGGGGTGAGAGACACTGAAGCTTTCTTT; CDR3 protein: CASSLGVRDTEAFF
clone size: -; J gene: TRBJ2-7; D gene: -; V gene: TRBV6-6; CDR3 DNA: TGTGCCAGCACTAACTCGGCGGGCCTAGCAAGCTCCGAGCAGTACTTC; CDR3 protein: CASTNSAGLASSEQYF
clone size: -; J gene: TRBJ2-2; D gene: -; V gene: TRBV20-1; CDR3 DNA: TGCAGTGCTAGTGACCCGGGACAAAAAATCGGGGAGCTGTTTTTT; CDR3 protein: CSASDPGQKIGELFF
clone size: -; J gene: TRBJ1-2; D gene: -; V gene: TRBV6-5; CDR3 DNA: TGTGCCAGCCGTACAGGATACTATGGCTACACCTTC; CDR3 protein: CASRTGYYGYTF
clone size: -; J gene: TRBJ2-1; D gene: -; V gene: TRBV24-1; CDR3 DNA: TGTGCCACCAGTGACCACAAGGGCGGGACCTACAATGAGCAGTTCTTC; CDR3 protein: CATSDHKGGTYNEQFF
clone size: -; J gene: TRBJ2-1; D gene: TRBD2; V gene: TRBV7-9; CDR3 DNA: TGTGCCAGCAGCTCAAGGGGAAGAGGCGGGGTATTGGGGAGGGATGAGCAGTTCTTC; CDR3 protein: CASSSRGRGGVLGRDEQFF
clone size: -; J gene: TRBJ2-3; D gene: -; V gene: TRBV28; CDR3 DNA: TGTGCCAGCAGTTTGGGAGCTGTTAGCACAGATACGCAGTATTTT; CDR3 protein: CASSLGAVSTDTQYF
clone size: -; J gene: TRBJ1-1; D gene: -; V gene: TRBV28; CDR3 DNA: TGTGCCAGCAGTTTAAACACCTACACTGAAGCTTTCTTT; CDR3 protein: CASSLNTYTEAFF
clone size: -; J gene: TRBJ2-7; D gene: TRBD2; V gene: TRBV11-2; CDR3 DNA: TGTGCCAGCAGCTTGACCGGGACTAGCGGCTACGAGCAGTACTTC; CDR3 protein: CASSLTGTSGYEQYF
clone size: -; J gene: TRBJ2-1; D gene: TRBD1; V gene: TRBV29-1; CDR3 DNA: TGCAGCGTCGAAGGGTGGGACCGACAGGGCAATGAGCAGTTCTTC; CDR3 protein: CSVEGWDRQGNEQFF
clone size: once; J gene: TRBJ2-1; D gene: TRBD2; V gene: TRBV6-5; CDR3 DNA: TGTGCCAGCAGACCACTAGCGGCTCCTTACAATGAGCAGTTCTTC; CDR3 protein: CASRPLAAPYNEQFF
clone size: few; J gene: TRBJ1-1; D gene: -; V gene: TRBV3-1/TRBV3-2; CDR3 DNA: TGTGCCAGCAGCCGCGGGACTGTGGCCCCTGAAGCTTTCTTT; CDR3 protein: CASSRGTVAPEAFF
clone size: -; J gene: TRBJ1-1; D gene: -; V gene: TRBV3-1/TRBV3-2; CDR3 DNA: TGTGCCAGCAGCTATATGAACACTGAAGCTTTCTTT; CDR3 protein: CASSYMNTEAFF
clone size: -; J gene: TRBJ1-5; D gene: -; V gene: TRBV19; CDR3 DNA: TGTGCCAGTTCGAACAGGGAAAGGAGTCAGCCCCAGCATTTT; CDR3 protein: CASSNRERSQPQHF
clone size: -; J gene: TRBJ2-7; D gene: -; V gene: TRBV6-1; CDR3 DNA: TGTGCCAGCAGTGAATTCAACAGGGCTGAGCAGTACTTC; CDR3 protein: CASSEFNRAEQYF
clone size: -; J gene: TRBJ2-7; D gene: TRBD1; V gene: TRBV5-4; CDR3 DNA: TGTGCCAGCAGCTCGGGACAGACCATTAGCTCCTACGAGCAGTACTTC; CDR3 protein: CASSSGQTISSYEQYF